This TCR beta chain is from a study of T cells in Graves' hyperthyroidism and ophthalmopathy. This sample holds PBMCs from roughly 10 ml fresh peripheral blood. Comment on this clonotype: What it binds is unknown.

It was RNA transcripts that yielded the amplified TCR beta CDR3 regions. A set of HTBI primers served as the primers for a first-round RT-PCR of the TCR CDR3. TCRdb processed the multiplex PCR reads anew with MiXCR; each CDR3 protein has one entry. There are 700,000 to 950,000 distinct CDR3 sequences in the sample; about a third occur only once, and around 32% lies in the top ten. V lost 2 bases and J 11 bases, leaving 9 bases between the germline ends. CDR1 and CDR2 from the germline V gene are MNHEY and SVGAGI. This CDR3 has 11 residues. Overall study findings and caveats: The authors' 13 V-J model separated ophthalmopathy from stable hyperthyroidism.

This clonotype originated in a woman aged 40 to 50 with Graves' hyperthyroidism. The V call is TRBV6-5, the J call TRBJ1-1; D is unclear. What was sequenced was blood. CDR3 loop: CASSYPPPAFF. CDR3 DNA: TGTGCCAGCAGTTACCCCCCCCCGGCTTTCTTT.